This is a list of T cell receptor beta chains from one sample in a study of patients and donors after allogeneic stem cell transplantation. Using its own MiXCR run on the RT-PCR reads, TCRdb lists one record per CDR3 protein. The repertoire has more than 850,000 distinct CDR3 sequences, under 20% of them found once; the top ten carry approximately 5.9%. Sequenced: blood, either unsorted or a sorted T cell fraction (not recorded which). These TCRs come from a human donor who was either an allogeneic HSCT recipient or a stem cell or donor lymphocyte infusion donor (not recorded which). It is not recorded whose cells these are; they may come from a transplant donor. Both conserved end residues are part of each CDR3. Fields, in order: CDR3 protein, CDR3 DNA, D gene, clone size, J gene, V gene. A D gene is named only where the DNA matches it firmly. The listing skips clone size in some rows; elsewhere it reads once, few, many or a size class.

CDR3 protein: CASSSEGRVNTEAFF
CDR3 DNA: TGCGCCAGCAGCTCCGAAGGAAGGGTGAACACTGAAGCTTTCTTT
D gene: .
clone size: once
J gene: TRBJ1-1
V gene: TRBV5-1

CDR3 protein: CSARSETSGSSYEQYF
CDR3 DNA: TGCAGTGCTAGATCAGAGACTAGCGGGTCTTCCTACGAGCAGTACTTC
D gene: TRBD2
clone size: .
J gene: TRBJ2-7
V gene: TRBV20-1

CDR3 protein: CASTLTGRNTEAFF
CDR3 DNA: TGTGCCAGTACCTTGACAGGGCGGAACACTGAAGCTTTCTTT
D gene: TRBD1
clone size: .
J gene: TRBJ1-1
V gene: TRBV19

CDR3 protein: CASRRVGGKNTEAFF
CDR3 DNA: TGTGCCAGCAGGCGAGTAGGGGGAAAGAACACTGAAGCTTTCTTT
D gene: .
clone size: .
J gene: TRBJ1-1
V gene: TRBV11-2

CDR3 protein: CASSTGTAPYEQYF
CDR3 DNA: TGTGCCAGCTCCACCGGGACAGCTCCCTACGAGCAGTACTTC
D gene: TRBD1
clone size: few
J gene: TRBJ2-7
V gene: TRBV6-1

CDR3 protein: CASSFWPVTGTATEAFF
CDR3 DNA: TGTGCCAGCAGCTTTTGGCCGGTGACAGGCACGGCCACTGAAGCTTTCTTT
D gene: .
clone size: .
J gene: TRBJ1-1
V gene: TRBV7-3

CDR3 protein: CASSLLAGGRVDTQYF
CDR3 DNA: TGTGCCAGCAGCCTCCTAGCGGGAGGGCGGGTAGATACGCAGTATTTT
D gene: TRBD2
clone size: .
J gene: TRBJ2-3
V gene: TRBV11-2

CDR3 protein: CATSDSRQGAYEQYF
CDR3 DNA: TGTGCCACCAGTGATTCTAGACAGGGGGCCTACGAGCAGTACTTC
D gene: TRBD1
clone size: few
J gene: TRBJ2-7
V gene: TRBV24-1

CDR3 protein: CASSTRASQTTSTDTQYF
CDR3 DNA: TGTGCCAGCAGCACTAGGGCCAGCCAAACCACTAGCACAGATACGCAGTATTTT
D gene: .
clone size: .
J gene: TRBJ2-3
V gene: TRBV7-6

CDR3 protein: CASARSAGTYEQYF
CDR3 DNA: TGTGCCAGCGCCCGGTCCGCAGGGACCTACGAGCAGTACTTC
D gene: .
clone size: .
J gene: TRBJ2-7
V gene: TRBV6-1

CDR3 protein: CASSLVGGSDYEQYF
CDR3 DNA: TGTGCCAGCAGTTTGGTGGGCGGGAGTGATTACGAGCAGTACTTC
D gene: TRBD2
clone size: .
J gene: TRBJ2-7
V gene: TRBV12-3/TRBV12-4

CDR3 protein: CASSAGSSGNTIYF
CDR3 DNA: TGTGCCAGCAGCGCGGGAAGCTCTGGAAACACCATATATTTT
D gene: .
clone size: many
J gene: TRBJ1-3
V gene: TRBV25-1

CDR3 protein: CASSLRTMSSYNEQFF
CDR3 DNA: TGTGCCAGCAGCTTGAGAACTATGAGCTCCTACAATGAGCAGTTCTTC
D gene: .
clone size: .
J gene: TRBJ2-1
V gene: TRBV5-5

CDR3 protein: CASSLGHSISYEQYF
CDR3 DNA: TGCGCCAGCAGCTTGGGACACTCGATAAGCTACGAGCAGTACTTC
D gene: .
clone size: many
J gene: TRBJ2-7
V gene: TRBV5-1

CDR3 protein: CATSTFRTGHEQYF
CDR3 DNA: TGTGCCACCAGCACGTTCCGGACAGGGCACGAGCAGTACTTC
D gene: TRBD1
clone size: .
J gene: TRBJ2-7
V gene: TRBV15

CDR3 protein: CASSFTGQRTGYTF
CDR3 DNA: TGCGCCAGCAGCTTCACAGGACAGAGAACTGGCTACACCTTC
D gene: .
clone size: .
J gene: TRBJ1-2
V gene: TRBV5-1

CDR3 protein: CASSPKSKASGGSYNEQFF
CDR3 DNA: TGTGCCAGCAGTCCCAAATCAAAAGCTAGCGGGGGTTCCTACAATGAGCAGTTCTTC
D gene: TRBD2
clone size: many
J gene: TRBJ2-1
V gene: TRBV12-3/TRBV12-4

CDR3 protein: CSARTVTEAFF
CDR3 DNA: TGCAGTGCTAGGACTGTTACTGAAGCTTTCTTT
D gene: .
clone size: few
J gene: TRBJ1-1
V gene: TRBV20-1

CDR3 protein: CASRVRVAGPGNEQFF
CDR3 DNA: TGTGCCAGCAGAGTCCGAGTGGCGGGGCCAGGGAATGAGCAGTTCTTC
D gene: .
clone size: .
J gene: TRBJ2-1
V gene: TRBV12-3/TRBV12-4

CDR3 protein: CSVAGTVNTEAFF
CDR3 DNA: TGCAGTGTCGCCGGGACGGTGAACACTGAAGCTTTCTTT
D gene: .
clone size: few
J gene: TRBJ1-1
V gene: TRBV20-1

CDR3 protein: CASRGGDGGDLVSPLHF
CDR3 DNA: TGTGCCAGCAGGGGAGGGGACGGAGGGGACTTGGTTTCACCCCTCCACTTT
D gene: .
clone size: many
J gene: TRBJ1-6
V gene: TRBV27

CDR3 protein: CASSLGRGGSSYNEQFF
CDR3 DNA: TGCGCCAGCAGCTTGGGCCGCGGCGGGAGCTCCTACAATGAGCAGTTCTTC
D gene: TRBD2
clone size: .
J gene: TRBJ2-1
V gene: TRBV5-1

CDR3 protein: CASSFHRSNQPQHF
CDR3 DNA: TGTGCCAGCAGCTTCCACAGGAGCAATCAGCCCCAGCATTTT
D gene: .
clone size: .
J gene: TRBJ1-5
V gene: TRBV6-2/TRBV6-3

CDR3 protein: CATSRGLAGGGSYNEQFF
CDR3 DNA: TGTGCCACCAGCAGGGGACTAGCGGGGGGTGGCTCCTACAATGAGCAGTTCTTC
D gene: TRBD2
clone size: few
J gene: TRBJ2-1
V gene: TRBV15

CDR3 protein: CASSGGWGEAFF
CDR3 DNA: TGTGCCAGCTCAGGAGGATGGGGGGAAGCTTTCTTT
D gene: .
clone size: .
J gene: TRBJ1-1
V gene: TRBV18

CDR3 protein: CSVESGADTQYF
CDR3 DNA: TGCAGCGTTGAGTCAGGGGCAGATACGCAGTATTTT
D gene: .
clone size: few
J gene: TRBJ2-3
V gene: TRBV29-1

CDR3 protein: CASSPRDPNEKLFF
CDR3 DNA: TGTGCCAGCAGCCCCCGCGACCCTAATGAAAAACTGTTTTTT
D gene: .
clone size: .
J gene: TRBJ1-4
V gene: TRBV7-3

CDR3 protein: CASSRQPGQGGYTF
CDR3 DNA: TGTGCCAGCAGTCGACAACCGGGACAGGGTGGCTACACCTTC
D gene: TRBD1
clone size: few
J gene: TRBJ1-2
V gene: TRBV27

CDR3 protein: CAWSVVQSYNEQFF
CDR3 DNA: TGTGCCTGGAGTGTAGTACAGTCCTACAATGAGCAGTTCTTC
D gene: .
clone size: .
J gene: TRBJ2-1
V gene: TRBV30

CDR3 protein: CASRFGGFKAGELFF
CDR3 DNA: TGTGCCAGCAGGTTTGGAGGCTTTAAGGCCGGGGAGCTGTTTTTT
D gene: .
clone size: few
J gene: TRBJ2-2
V gene: TRBV5-6

CDR3 protein: CASSSESGHMNTEAFF
CDR3 DNA: TGTGCCAGCAGCTCCGAATCGGGACACATGAACACTGAAGCTTTCTTT
D gene: .
clone size: .
J gene: TRBJ1-1
V gene: TRBV7-2

CDR3 protein: CASSSKGQGPPNYGYTF
CDR3 DNA: TGTGCCAGCAGTTCAAAGGGACAGGGTCCCCCCAACTATGGCTACACCTTC
D gene: TRBD1
clone size: few
J gene: TRBJ1-2
V gene: TRBV7-9

CDR3 protein: CSALPGHNTEAFF
CDR3 DNA: TGCAGTGCTTTACCGGGACATAACACTGAAGCTTTCTTT
D gene: .
clone size: .
J gene: TRBJ1-1
V gene: TRBV20-1

CDR3 protein: CASSYSGTGGRNYGYTF
CDR3 DNA: TGTGCCAGCAGTTACTCGGGGACAGGGGGAAGGAACTATGGCTACACCTTC
D gene: TRBD1
clone size: few
J gene: TRBJ1-2
V gene: TRBV6-5

CDR3 protein: CASSWTEAYGYTF
CDR3 DNA: TGCGCCAGCAGCTGGACAGAGGCCTATGGCTACACCTTC
D gene: .
clone size: .
J gene: TRBJ1-2
V gene: TRBV5-1

CDR3 protein: CASTTTTSGGGETQYF
CDR3 DNA: TGTGCCAGCACCACGACGACTAGCGGGGGGGGTGAGACCCAGTACTTC
D gene: TRBD2
clone size: .
J gene: TRBJ2-5
V gene: TRBV6-1

CDR3 protein: CASSELGTPSNQPQHF
CDR3 DNA: TGTGCCAGCAGTGAGTTAGGGACACCGAGCAATCAGCCCCAGCATTTT
D gene: .
clone size: few
J gene: TRBJ1-5
V gene: TRBV6-1

CDR3 protein: CASSQEQGATEAFF
CDR3 DNA: TGCGCCAGCAGCCAAGAGCAGGGGGCAACTGAAGCTTTCTTT
D gene: TRBD1
clone size: few
J gene: TRBJ1-1
V gene: TRBV4-3

CDR3 protein: CASSSKTSGGQETQYF
CDR3 DNA: TGTGCCAGCAGTTCAAAGACTAGCGGGGGCCAAGAGACCCAGTACTTC
D gene: TRBD2
clone size: .
J gene: TRBJ2-5
V gene: TRBV12-3/TRBV12-4

CDR3 protein: CASSELTSGGADEQFF
CDR3 DNA: TGCGCCAGCAGCGAGCTGACTAGCGGGGGGGCGGACGAGCAGTTCTTC
D gene: TRBD2
clone size: few
J gene: TRBJ2-1
V gene: TRBV5-1

CDR3 protein: CASSLDRSRVNEQYF
CDR3 DNA: TGTGCCAGCAGCTTAGATCGGTCGCGGGTTAACGAGCAGTACTTC
D gene: .
clone size: .
J gene: TRBJ2-7
V gene: TRBV7-2

CDR3 protein: CASSQITGGSPKTSYNEQFF
CDR3 DNA: TGCGCCAGCAGCCAAATTACGGGGGGCTCTCCGAAGACCTCCTACAATGAGCAGTTCTTC
D gene: .
clone size: few
J gene: TRBJ2-1
V gene: TRBV4-3

CDR3 protein: CACGLAGVGEQFF
CDR3 DNA: TGTGCCTGCGGTCTAGCGGGAGTTGGAGAGCAGTTCTTC
D gene: TRBD2
clone size: few
J gene: TRBJ2-1
V gene: TRBV30

CDR3 protein: CASSLRDNRYEQYF
CDR3 DNA: TGTGCCAGCAGTTTGCGAGACAACCGCTACGAGCAGTACTTC
D gene: .
clone size: .
J gene: TRBJ2-7
V gene: TRBV28

CDR3 protein: CASCTRPRLGTIYF
CDR3 DNA: TGTGCCAGCTGCACGCGGCCCCGACTGGGCACCATATATTTT
D gene: .
clone size: .
J gene: TRBJ1-3
V gene: TRBV12-3/TRBV12-4

CDR3 protein: CASSLEVPTGGPTDTQYF
CDR3 DNA: TGTGCCAGCAGCTTAGAAGTCCCTACGGGAGGGCCGACAGATACGCAGTATTTT
D gene: TRBD2
clone size: .
J gene: TRBJ2-3
V gene: TRBV11-1

CDR3 protein: CATQFSREQFF
CDR3 DNA: TGTGCCACCCAATTCAGCAGGGAGCAGTTCTTC
D gene: .
clone size: few
J gene: TRBJ2-1
V gene: TRBV24-1

CDR3 protein: CAISASELRGAEAFF
CDR3 DNA: TGTGCCATCAGTGCTTCTGAACTTCGGGGCGCTGAAGCTTTCTTT
D gene: .
clone size: few
J gene: TRBJ1-1
V gene: TRBV10-3

CDR3 protein: CASSPRRGSGVHQETQYF
CDR3 DNA: TGTGCCAGCAGCCCCCGACGAGGTTCAGGGGTTCACCAAGAGACCCAGTACTTC
D gene: .
clone size: .
J gene: TRBJ2-5
V gene: TRBV11-2

CDR3 protein: CSAKTGEGGYTF
CDR3 DNA: TGCAGTGCGAAAACAGGGGAGGGTGGCTACACCTTC
D gene: TRBD1
clone size: .
J gene: TRBJ1-2
V gene: TRBV20-1